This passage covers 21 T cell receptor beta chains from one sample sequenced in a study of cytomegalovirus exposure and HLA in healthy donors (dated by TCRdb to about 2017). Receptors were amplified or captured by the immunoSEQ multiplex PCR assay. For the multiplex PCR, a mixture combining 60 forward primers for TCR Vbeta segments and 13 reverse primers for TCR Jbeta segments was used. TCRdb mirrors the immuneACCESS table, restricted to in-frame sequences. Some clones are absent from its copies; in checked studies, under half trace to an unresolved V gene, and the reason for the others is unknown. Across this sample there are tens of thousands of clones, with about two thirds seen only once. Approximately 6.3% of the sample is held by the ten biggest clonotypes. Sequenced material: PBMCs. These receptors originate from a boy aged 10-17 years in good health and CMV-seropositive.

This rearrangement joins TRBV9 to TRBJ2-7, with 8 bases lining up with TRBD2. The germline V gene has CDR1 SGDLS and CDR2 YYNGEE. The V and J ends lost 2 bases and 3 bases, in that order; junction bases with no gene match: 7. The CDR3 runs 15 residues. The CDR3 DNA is TGTGCCAGCAGCGTCTCACCGGGACTAGGCTACGAGCAGTACTTC. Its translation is CASSVSPGLGYEQYF. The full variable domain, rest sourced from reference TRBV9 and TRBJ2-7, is DSGVTQTPKHLITATGQRVTLRCSPRSGDLSVYWYQQSLDQGLQFLIQYYNGEERAKGNILERFSAQQFPDLHSELNLSSLELGDSALYFCASSVSPGLGYEQYFGPGTRLTVT.

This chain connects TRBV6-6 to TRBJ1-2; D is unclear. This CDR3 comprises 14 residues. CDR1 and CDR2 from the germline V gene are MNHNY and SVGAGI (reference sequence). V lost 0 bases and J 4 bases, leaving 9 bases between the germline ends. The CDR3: CASSYSTRLYGYTF. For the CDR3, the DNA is TGTGCCAGCAGTTACTCGACTCGACTCTATGGCTACACCTTC.

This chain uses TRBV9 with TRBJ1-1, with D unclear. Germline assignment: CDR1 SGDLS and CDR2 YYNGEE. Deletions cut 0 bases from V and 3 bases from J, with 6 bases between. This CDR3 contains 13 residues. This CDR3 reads CASSVDYYTEAFF. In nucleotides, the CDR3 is TGTGCCAGCAGCGTAGACTACTACACTGAAGCTTTCTTT.

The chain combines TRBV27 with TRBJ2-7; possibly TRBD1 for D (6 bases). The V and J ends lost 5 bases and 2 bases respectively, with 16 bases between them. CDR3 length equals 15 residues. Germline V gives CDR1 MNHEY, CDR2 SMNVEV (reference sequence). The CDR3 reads CASSLQGRPTYEQYF. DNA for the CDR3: TGTGCCAGCAGTCTACAGGGACGCCCGACCTACGAGCAGTACTTC.

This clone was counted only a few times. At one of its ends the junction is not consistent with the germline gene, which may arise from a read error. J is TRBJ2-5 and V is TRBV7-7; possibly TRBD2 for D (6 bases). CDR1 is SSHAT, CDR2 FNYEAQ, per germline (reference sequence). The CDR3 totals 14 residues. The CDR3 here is CASSRSGRGETQYF. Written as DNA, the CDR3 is TGTGCTAGCAGCCGTAGCGGACGAGGGGAGACCCAGTACTTC. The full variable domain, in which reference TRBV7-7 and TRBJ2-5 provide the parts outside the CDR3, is GAGVSQSPRYKVTKRGQDVTLRCDPISSHATLYWYQQALGQGPEFLTYFNYEAQPDKSGLPSDRFSAERPEGSISTLTIQRTEQRDSAMYRCASSRSGRGETQYFGPGTRLLVL.

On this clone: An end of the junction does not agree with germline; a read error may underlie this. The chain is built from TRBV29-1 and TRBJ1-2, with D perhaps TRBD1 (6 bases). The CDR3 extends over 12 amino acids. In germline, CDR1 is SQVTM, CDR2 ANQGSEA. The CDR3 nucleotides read TGCAGCGTGGACGGACAGACTTATGGCTACCCCTTC. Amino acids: CSVDGQTYGYPF.

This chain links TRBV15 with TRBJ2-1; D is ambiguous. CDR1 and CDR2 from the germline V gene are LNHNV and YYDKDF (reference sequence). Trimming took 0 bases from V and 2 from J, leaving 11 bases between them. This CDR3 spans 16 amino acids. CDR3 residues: CATSRDLKLAYNEQFF. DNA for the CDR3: TGTGCCACCAGCAGAGATTTAAAATTAGCCTACAATGAGCAGTTCTTC. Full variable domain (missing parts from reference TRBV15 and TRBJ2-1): DAMVIQNPRYQVTQFGKPVTLSCSQTLNHNVMYWYQQKSSQAPKLLFHYYDKDFNNEADTPDNFQSRRPNTSFCFLDIRSPGLGDTAMYLCATSRDLKLAYNEQFFGPGTRLTVL.

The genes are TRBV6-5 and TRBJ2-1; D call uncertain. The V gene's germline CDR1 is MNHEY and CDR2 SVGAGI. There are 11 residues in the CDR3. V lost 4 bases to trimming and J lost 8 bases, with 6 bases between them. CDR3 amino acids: CASSWLDEQFF. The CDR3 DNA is TGTGCCAGCAGTTGGCTGGATGAGCAGTTCTTC.

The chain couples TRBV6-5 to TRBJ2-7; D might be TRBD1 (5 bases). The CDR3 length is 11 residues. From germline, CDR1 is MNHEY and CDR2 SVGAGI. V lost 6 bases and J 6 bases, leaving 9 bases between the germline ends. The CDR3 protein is CASSQTGEQYF. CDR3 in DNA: TGTGCCAGCAGCCAAACAGGCGAGCAGTACTTC.

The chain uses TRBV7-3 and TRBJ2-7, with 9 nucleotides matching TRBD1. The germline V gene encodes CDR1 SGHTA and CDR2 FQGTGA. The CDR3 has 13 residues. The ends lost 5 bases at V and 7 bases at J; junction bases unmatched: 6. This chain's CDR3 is CASSPRQGGEQYF. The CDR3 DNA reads TGTGCCAGCAGCCCCCGACAGGGGGGAGAGCAGTACTTC. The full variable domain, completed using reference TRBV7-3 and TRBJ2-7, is GAGVSQTPSNKVTEKGKYVELRCDPISGHTALYWYRQSLGQGPEFLIYFQGTGAADDSGLPNDRFFAVRPEGSVSTLKIQRTERGDSAVYLCASSPRQGGEQYFGPGTRLTVT.

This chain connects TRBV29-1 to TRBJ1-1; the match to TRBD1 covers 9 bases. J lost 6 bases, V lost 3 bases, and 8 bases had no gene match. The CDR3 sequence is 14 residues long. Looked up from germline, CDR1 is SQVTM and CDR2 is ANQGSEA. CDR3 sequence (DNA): TGCAGCGTTGATAAACAGGGGGCCCTCCCTGAAGCTTTCTTT. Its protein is CSVDKQGALPEAFF.

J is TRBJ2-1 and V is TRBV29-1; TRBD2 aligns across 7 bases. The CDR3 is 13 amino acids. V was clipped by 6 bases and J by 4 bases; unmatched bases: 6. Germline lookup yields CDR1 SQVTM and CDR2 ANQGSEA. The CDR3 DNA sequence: TGCAGCGTAAGTTCTAGCGGTTACAATGAGCAGTTCTTC. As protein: CSVSSSGYNEQFF.

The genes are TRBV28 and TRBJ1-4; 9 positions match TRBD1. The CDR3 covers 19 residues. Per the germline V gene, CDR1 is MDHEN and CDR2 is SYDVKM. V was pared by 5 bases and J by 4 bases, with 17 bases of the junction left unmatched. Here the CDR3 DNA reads TGTGCCAGCAGTAAACCGGGACAGGGAGGTCTGGTGGGTAATGAAAAACTGTTTTTT. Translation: CASSKPGQGGLVGNEKLFF.

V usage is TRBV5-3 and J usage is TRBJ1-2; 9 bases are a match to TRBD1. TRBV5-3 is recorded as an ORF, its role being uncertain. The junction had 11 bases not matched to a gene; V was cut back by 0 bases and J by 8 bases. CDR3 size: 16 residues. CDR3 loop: CARSLAYHRGLQGYTF. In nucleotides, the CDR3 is TGTGCCAGAAGCTTGGCCTATCACAGGGGGCTTCAGGGCTACACCTTC.

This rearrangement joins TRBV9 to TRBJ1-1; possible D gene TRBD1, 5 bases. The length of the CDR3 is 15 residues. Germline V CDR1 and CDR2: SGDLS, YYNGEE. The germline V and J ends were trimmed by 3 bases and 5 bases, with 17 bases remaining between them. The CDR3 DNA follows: TGTGCCAGCAGCGCCCAAGGAAGGGGCGGAACTGAAGCTTTCTTT. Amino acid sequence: CASSAQGRGGTEAFF.

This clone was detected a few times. CDR3 amino acids: CAWSVTGYGYTF. As DNA, the CDR3 is TGTGCCTGGAGTGTAACCGGCTATGGCTACACCTTC. This rearrangement joins TRBV30 to TRBJ1-2; D uncertain. V dropped 0 bases and J dropped 4 bases, with 6 bases sitting between them. Germline V CDR1 and CDR2: GTSNPN, SVGIG (reference sequence). The CDR3 extends over 12 amino acids.

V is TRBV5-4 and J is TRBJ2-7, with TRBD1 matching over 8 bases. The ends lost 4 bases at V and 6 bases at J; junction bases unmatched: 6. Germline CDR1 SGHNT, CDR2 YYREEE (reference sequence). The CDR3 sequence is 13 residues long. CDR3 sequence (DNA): TGTGCCAGCAGCGGGACAACAGGGGGCGAGCAGTACTTC. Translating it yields CASSGTTGGEQYF.

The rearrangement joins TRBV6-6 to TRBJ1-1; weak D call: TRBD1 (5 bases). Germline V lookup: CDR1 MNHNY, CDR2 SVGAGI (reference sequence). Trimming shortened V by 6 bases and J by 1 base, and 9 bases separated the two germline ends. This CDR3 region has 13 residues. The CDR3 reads CASRGGSNTEAFF. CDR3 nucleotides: TGTGCCAGCAGGGGGGGGTCGAACACTGAAGCTTTCTTT.

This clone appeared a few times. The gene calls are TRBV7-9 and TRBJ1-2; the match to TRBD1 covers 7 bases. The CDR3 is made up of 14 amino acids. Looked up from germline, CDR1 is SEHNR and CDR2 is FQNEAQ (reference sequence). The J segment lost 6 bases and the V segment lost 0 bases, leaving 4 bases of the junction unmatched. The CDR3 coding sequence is TGTGCCAGCAGCTTAGCGAGCGACAGGGATGGCTACACCTTC. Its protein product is CASSLASDRDGYTF.

In DNA form, the CDR3 reads TGCGCCAGCAGCTTCGGACTAGCGGGGGAAGCGAACACCGGGGAGCTGTTTTTT. The encoded protein is CASSFGLAGEANTGELFF. The chain combines TRBV5-1 with TRBJ2-2; 13 positions agree with TRBD2. This CDR3 region has 18 residues. After removal of 2 bases from V and 0 bases from J, the junction contained 4 bases not matched to a gene. In germline, CDR1 is SGHRS, CDR2 YFSETQ.

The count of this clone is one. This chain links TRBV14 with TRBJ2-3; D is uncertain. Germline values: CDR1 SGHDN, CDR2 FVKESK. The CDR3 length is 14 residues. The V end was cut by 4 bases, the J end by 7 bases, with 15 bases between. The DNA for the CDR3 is TGTGCCAGCAGCCTTAGATCCGCGGTTTATACGCAGTATTTT. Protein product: CASSLRSAVYTQYF.